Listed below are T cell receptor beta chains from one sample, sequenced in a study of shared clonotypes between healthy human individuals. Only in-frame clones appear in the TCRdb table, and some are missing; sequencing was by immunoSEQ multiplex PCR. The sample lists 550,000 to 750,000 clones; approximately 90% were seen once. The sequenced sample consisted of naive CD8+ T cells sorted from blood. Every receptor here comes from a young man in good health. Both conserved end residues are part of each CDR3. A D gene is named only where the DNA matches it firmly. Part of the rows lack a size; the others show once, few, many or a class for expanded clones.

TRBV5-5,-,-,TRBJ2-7,CASSLGTSQSTEQYF,TGTGCCAGCAGCTTGGGCACCTCCCAGTCTACCGAGCAGTACTTC
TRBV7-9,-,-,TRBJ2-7,CASSLGNEQYF,TGTGCCAGCAGCTTAGGCAACGAGCAGTACTTC
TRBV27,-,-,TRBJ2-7,CASRPLGGRYEQYF,TGTGCCAGCAGGCCTCTAGGGGGGAGGTACGAGCAGTACTTC
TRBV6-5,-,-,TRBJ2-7,CASSYSGEEPSYEQYF,TGTGCCAGCAGTTACTCGGGTGAGGAGCCGAGCTACGAGCAGTACTTC
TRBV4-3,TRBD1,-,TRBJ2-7,CASSQVWTGGSEQYF,TGCGCCAGCAGCCAAGTTTGGACAGGGGGCTCTGAGCAGTACTTC
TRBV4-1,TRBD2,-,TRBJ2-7,CASSQAGGWSEQYF,TGCGCCAGCAGCCAAGCGGGAGGCTGGAGCGAGCAGTACTTC
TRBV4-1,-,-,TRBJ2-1,CASSQERRPEEQFF,TGCGCCAGCAGCCAAGAGCGACGGCCGGAGGAGCAGTTCTTC
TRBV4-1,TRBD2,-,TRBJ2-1,CASSQVSRLAGDHEQFF,TGCGCCAGCAGCCAAGTCTCGAGATTAGCGGGAGACCATGAGCAGTTCTTC
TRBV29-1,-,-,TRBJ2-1,CSVDGPTSSYNEQFF,TGCAGCGTCGATGGACCCACGAGCTCCTACAATGAGCAGTTCTTC
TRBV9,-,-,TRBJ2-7,CASSSLGSEQYF,TGTGCCAGCAGCTCCCTGGGATCAGAGCAGTACTTC
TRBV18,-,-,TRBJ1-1,CASSPPPGTNTEAFF,TGTGCCAGCTCACCACCGCCAGGGACGAACACTGAAGCTTTCTTT
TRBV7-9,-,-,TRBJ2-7,CASSLARGTNLVEQYF,TGTGCCAGCAGCTTAGCGCGCGGTACTAACCTCGTGGAGCAGTACTTC
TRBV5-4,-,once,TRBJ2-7,CASSLRPASSYEQYF,TGTGCCAGCAGCTTACGGCCGGCTAGCTCCTACGAGCAGTACTTC
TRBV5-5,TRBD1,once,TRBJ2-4,CASSFNDRASAKNIQYF,TGTGCCAGCAGCTTCAACGACAGGGCATCAGCCAAAAACATTCAGTACTTC
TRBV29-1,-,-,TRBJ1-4,CSVTRLLPNEKLFF,TGCAGCGTCACCAGACTGTTACCTAATGAAAAACTGTTTTTT
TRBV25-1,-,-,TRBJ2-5,CASSVLDNQETQYF,TGTGCCAGCAGTGTACTAGATAATCAAGAGACCCAGTACTTC